This T cell receptor beta chain was identified in a study of cytomegalovirus exposure and HLA in healthy donors listed by TCRdb under 2017. The study in broad terms: An earlier analysis of approximately 640 of the donors reported 250 to 300 Gb of sequence data and roughly 110 million unique TCR beta sequences from roughly 200 million T cells. An early release that covered fewer than 800 HLA-typed donors contained approximately 290 gigabases of sequencing data and around 80 million unique TCR sequences. Of the 398 genotyped donors, 65% to 90% fell in the genetic ancestry cluster associated with self-reported Caucasian donors. The study aimed to test whether signatures of past pathogen exposure could be identified by cataloging public T cell receptors. Using immunosequencing, the study profiled T cell repertoires from 666 subjects and related those repertoires to cytomegalovirus serostatus. In addition to the first cohort of roughly 700 subjects, a separate validation cohort of around 110 different subjects was used. To predict cytomegalovirus infection status, the study brought together high-throughput TCR immunosequencing, statistical association of individual TCRs with disease status, and machine learning. In a later analysis, previously published TCR beta repertoires from 550 to 750 donors were re-analyzed and high-resolution HLA genotyping was added so that TCR occurrence patterns could be studied. In the later analysis, no new phenotypic data were used to find candidate immune exposures; instead, reliance was placed on TCR beta sequences and their occurrence across donors. To decide whether each TCR beta V gene segment behaved as functional or pseudogenic, an earlier analysis of fewer than 750 of the donors relied on high-throughput TCR beta sequencing. Donor age, sex, ethnicity and CMV serostatus were compiled alongside the repertoire data. Genome-wide SNP genotypes for about three fifths of the roughly 670 donors were used in a later genetic analysis, which treated that subset as a discovery cohort. Every discovery cohort repertoire had been produced on one sequencing platform. HLA typing covered class I and class II loci at four-digit resolution. Typing coverage varied by locus: roughly 629-640 donors for A, B, C, DRB1 and DQB1; roughly 510 for DQA1; around 610 for DPA1; roughly 470 for DPB1. Because of strong linkage in the cohort, roughly five DR-DQ haplotypes were treated as single units for association and clustering. Across about 380 genotyped donors of the cohort, an average of about 240,000 unique TCR beta nucleotide sequences per donor were sequenced, and roughly a sixth of those sequences were non-productive.

The CDR1 and CDR2 encoded by the germline V gene are SGHTA and FQGNSA. The CDR3 runs 13 residues from the cysteine to the phenylalanine. The retained sequence is limited to the CDR3, 39 bases, with the frame set at the first base. The V end loses 8 bases and the J end loses 5 bases, and a stretch of 15 bases separates them. Remarks on this clone: It lacks a known antigen. Within one base of it there is no much larger clone, and no base qualities were kept.

The method was the immunoSEQ multiplex PCR assay. For the multiplex PCR, a mixture combining 60 forward primers for TCR Vbeta segments and 13 reverse primers for TCR Jbeta segments was used. A multiplex PCR assay on genomic DNA amplified the CDR3 region of rearranged TCR beta genes. Amplified TCR beta libraries were sequenced as 87-base-pair reads on the Illumina HiSeq System. Per the authors' processing: A later analysis tallied tens of millions of unique TCR beta chains across the 700 or so repertoires, and around 10 million of those chains were shared by two or more donors. Raw reads were error-corrected and collapsed into unique sequences by a nearest-neighbor algorithm in which closely related sequences were merged to remove PCR and sequencing errors. To assign V, D and J gene segments, CDR3 sequences were aligned to IMGT reference sequences. For a sequence to be retained, a match of at least six nucleotides to both a V gene segment and a J gene segment was required. Rearrangements were called productive when the CDR3 lacked stop codons and stayed in frame with V and J; all others were non-productive. Following IMGT convention, CDR3 was defined as the stretch from the second conserved V-encoded cysteine to the conserved J-encoded phenylalanine. In an earlier analysis of 500 to 650 of the donors, sequences lacking an unambiguous match to a single V gene segment were excluded. In an earlier analysis of several hundred of the donors, V segments were called functional above 56.7% productive rearrangements and were called segregating when the between-donor standard deviation exceeded 5%. A statistical classification framework was built for diagnosing cytomegalovirus status from the catalog of TCR beta chain sequences. V and J gene assignment, in a later analysis, came from comparing TCR nucleotide sequences with IMGT/GENE-DB human TR gene sequences. The TCRdist pipeline was used in a later analysis to assign CDR3 sequences and most-parsimonious VDJ recombination scenarios. A later analysis defined each TCR beta chain by its CDR3 amino acid sequence plus V-gene family, and excluded reads lacking a unique V-gene family. A later analysis removed 592 highly shared, low-generation-probability nucleotide sequences to deal with suspected cross-contamination and a sequencing artifact. In a later analysis, a clonal expansion index was calculated for each public chain from normalized within-repertoire ranks of inferred template counts. A later analysis computed generation probabilities with a VDJ recombination model fitted to out-of-frame rearrangements, and checked the results against IGoR. In a later analysis, TCR-TCR, TCR-HLA and TCR-CMV co-occurrence was scored with hypergeometric tests, and a repertoire-size bias correction was applied to TCR pairs. In a later analysis, false discovery rates were estimated by permuting HLA or CMV assignments 20 times. In a later analysis, co-occurring TCRs were grouped with DBSCAN, and TCRdist sequence similarity was added when clustering was performed within HLA-allele-positive subsets. Repertoires with fewer than 30,000 or more than 120,000 public chains, plus five repertoires with anomalous nucleotide sharing, were excluded from co-occurrence clustering. TCRdb limited this immuneACCESS table to in-frame rearrangements with V and J called. A share of clones is missing; checked studies link under half to unresolved V genes, and the rest is unexplained. Clone size and V and J calls were adopted from that table, with D and trimming inferred from the DNA. The sample records 55,000 or so clones, roughly 80% of which are singletons. More than 1.5% of the sample lies in the top ten.

Overall study results and their limits: In vitro tests confirmed that a few of the cytomegalovirus-associated TCR beta chains recognize cytomegalovirus antigens. In a later genetic analysis, a missense DCLRE1C variant was associated with V-gene and J-gene trimming of TCR beta chains, and the association was replicated in an independent cohort. When HLA alleles, especially DR and DQ, strongly co-occurred, attributing TCR associations to individual alleles was difficult. In a later analysis, around 17,000 TCR beta sequences were associated with specific HLA alleles at a false discovery rate of 0.05. A later analysis found that most CMV-associated TCR beta chains appeared HLA-restricted, with HLA associations seemingly driven largely by CMV exposure. This cohort had only TCR beta chains sequenced, and the lack of alpha or paired-chain data limited which features could be detected. In an earlier analysis of roughly 500 of the donors, most TCR beta V segments appeared in productive rearrangements about 87% or about 30% of the time, broadly matching IMGT annotations. Most TCR sequences were observed very rarely across donors, whereas some public TCRs were present in many individuals. Seventeen rarely observed V segments, including chromosome 9 orphons, were excluded from the earlier analysis of some 590 of the donors because counts were too low. In a later analysis, the rate of TCR association differed among HLA loci, with DRB1 alleles having the most associated TCRs and HLA-C alleles having the fewest. Because HLA typing was unavailable for some donors at each locus, only the typed subset was used in association tests. A later analysis found that HLA-associated TCR beta chains were more clonally expanded and had lower generation probabilities than equally common non-associated chains. In both the original and validation cohorts, the classifier was reported to diagnose cytomegalovirus status with high specificity and sensitivity. It was suggested by the authors that the approach could potentially be generalized to other disease states and immunological phenotypes. Immune exposure information for the cohort was limited to CMV serostatus. Some IMGT-functional V segments, including TRBV6-2 and TRBV6-3, could not be told apart with the 87-base-pair reads, so those segments were excluded. A further reported finding was that TCR beta sequences accurately predicted the HLA-A and HLA-B alleles for most subjects in the first cohort. Linkage disequilibrium might explain the correlated functional status among segregating V segments, but an unknown experimental factor could not be ruled out. According to a later genetic analysis, donors in an Asian-associated ancestry cluster had fewer N-insertions in productive TCRs than the roughly 700-donor mean. In the study, approximately 160 TCR beta chains were listed as associated with cytomegalovirus. Several of the top co-occurrence clusters appeared to be linked to parvovirus B19, influenza, CMV and Epstein-Barr virus, according to a later analysis. A cluster of highly shared sequence variants was judged likely to be a technical artifact of the sequencing pipeline. The presence/absence analyses assumed that sequencing depth was roughly uniform across donors, and that assumption may not be true.

In total, 666 healthy bone marrow donors made up the cohort. Cohort members were all nominally healthy when sampled, although unrecorded immune exposures were likely present. The donor tested CMV seronegative and was one of the 352 seronegative cohort members. Each donor provided a peripheral blood sample, and peripheral blood mononuclear cells were used for TCR beta sequencing. Genomic DNA extraction from the blood cell samples was performed with the Qiagen DNeasy Blood Extraction Kit. The rearrangement joined TRBV7-2 to TRBJ1-2; the D gene is perhaps TRBD1, on 5 matching bases. Material for sequencing was PBMCs. This sequence originates from a man aged 30 to 39 in good health and CMV-seronegative. The CDR3 region has the sequence CASPNGGGYGYTF. The sequenced DNA is TGTGCCAGCCCCAACGGGGGAGGATATGGCTACACCTTC. The reference TRBV7-2 and TRBJ1-2 proteins fill in what lies around the CDR3, so the full variable domain reads GAGVSQSPSNKVTEKGKDVELRCDPISGHTALYWYRQSLGQGLEFLIYFQGNSAPDKSGLPSDRFSAERTGGSVSTLTIQRTQQEDSAVYLCASPNGGGYGYTFGSGTRLTVV.